This T cell receptor (beta chain) emerged from a study of control samples from healthy donors and cancer patients. This clone was counted only a few times. Generated by immunoSEQ multiplex PCR, the TCRdb table keeps only in-frame clones and is missing some. The table records around 150,000 clones, around 88% of them present only once. This CDR3 comprises 17 residues. The V segment lost 10 bases and the J segment 3 bases; nucleotides outside the gene matches: 19. Germline-derived CDR1 and CDR2 are SEHNR and FQNEAQ (reference sequence). This chain links TRBV7-9 with TRBJ1-1; 8 bases line up with TRBD1. This sequence originates from a man between 18 and 29 years old in good health. Input material: blood. The DNA for the CDR3 is TGTGCCACTACTAAAGACCGGGGACAGGTCTCGGACACTGAAGCTTTCTTT. This sequence encodes CATTKDRGQVSDTEAFF.